The TCR beta chain under discussion was sequenced for a study of human T cells and chemical hapten exposure. This clonotype was detected many times. Described time point: patch test 1, 2 weeks after DPC sensitization. This sample's treatment: therapeutic diphenylcyclopropenone sensitization with weekly scalp DPC. TCRdb reprocessed the RACE reads via MiXCR and lists one record per CDR3 protein. The table shows some 49,000 distinct CDR3 sequences, with 9.3% occurring only once. In germline, CDR1 is SGHDT, CDR2 YYEEEE. V lost 0 bases to trimming and J lost 3 bases; unmatched junction nucleotides: 13. CDR3 length equals 18 residues.

This chain joins TRBV5-6 and TRBJ2-7; 9 bases agree with TRBD2. The receptor comes from a woman between 50 and 59 years old with alopecia areata. Some clones in this sample may be carry-over from other donors' samples. Material: whole blood, obtained in connection with sensitization to the hapten diphenylcyclopropenone (DPC). The CDR3 DNA sequence: TGTGCCAGCAGCTTGGTGATGGTTAGCGGGAGAAATTTCTACGAGCAGTACTTC. Protein sequence: CASSLVMVSGRNFYEQYF.